The 22 T cell receptor beta chains in this list originate from one sample, sequenced in a study of control samples from healthy donors and cancer patients. TCRdb keeps only in-frame clones here, not all; method: immunoSEQ multiplex PCR. The sample has 100,000 to 150,000 clones; 75% to 95% are singletons. Sequencing used blood. Receptors originate from a man in his forties in good health.

This CDR3 is CASVTTSSYNEQFF. The DNA for the CDR3 is TGTGCCAGCGTTACCACGAGCTCCTACAATGAGCAGTTCTTC. The chain couples TRBV7-9 to TRBJ2-1; D is ambiguous. This CDR3 region has 14 residues. Germline CDR1 reads SEHNR; CDR2 reads FQNEAQ (reference sequence). Trimming removed 8 bases from V and 0 bases from J, with 11 bases in between.

Here the CDR3 reads CASSRDLSGGYNEQFF. For the CDR3, the DNA is TGCGCCAGCAGCCGAGACCTGTCAGGGGGTTACAATGAGCAGTTCTTC. The rearrangement joins TRBV5-1 to TRBJ2-1, with 7 bases lining up with TRBD1. CDR1 and CDR2 (germline): SGHRS, YFSETQ. V was clipped by 4 bases and J by 4 bases; unmatched bases: 11. This CDR3 comprises 16 residues.

The V gene is TRBV5-4, the J gene TRBJ2-3; the D call may be TRBD1 or TRBD2 (5 bases each). There are 14 residues in the CDR3. From germline, CDR1 is SGHNT and CDR2 YYREEE (reference sequence). V was pared by 7 bases and J by 5 bases, with 17 bases between. CDR3 bases: TGTGCCAGCCGCCGCTGGGGCGCGGGAGATACGCAGTATTTT. Its protein product is CASRRWGAGDTQYF.

The V call is TRBV7-2, the J call TRBJ1-4; possible D gene TRBD1, 5 bases. Germline CDR1 is SGHTA and CDR2 is FQGNSA. V dropped 2 bases and J dropped 5 bases, with 18 bases sitting between them. The CDR3 contains 17 residues. CDR3 region: CASSLSGPGAGNEKLFF. CDR3 DNA sequence: TGTGCCAGCAGCTTAAGCGGTCCCGGGGCGGGGAATGAAAAACTGTTTTTT.

The chain combines TRBV24-1 with TRBJ2-3; a weak D match, TRBD1 (7 bases). V lost 4 bases, J lost 5 bases, and 12 bases lay in between. Germline V gives CDR1 KGHDR, CDR2 SFDVKD. CDR3 length equals 14 residues. The chain's CDR3 is CATSDSQGGDTQYF. In nucleotides, the CDR3 is TGTGCCACCAGTGACTCCCAGGGGGGAGATACGCAGTATTTT.

This clone showed up just once. The rearrangement joins TRBV30 to TRBJ1-2; D remains ambiguous. Per germline, CDR1 GTSNPN and CDR2 SVGIG (reference sequence). V was cut by 6 bases and J by 6 bases, with 11 bases left in between. This CDR3 has 11 residues. The CDR3 DNA reads TGTGCCTGCGACTGGTTCAATGGCTACACCTTC. Translated, it gives CACDWFNGYTF.

This clone showed up just a few times. The chain employs TRBV18 and TRBJ1-4; 9 nucleotides align to TRBD1. Germline V gene sequence: CDR1 KGHSH, CDR2 LQKENI. The CDR3 loop spans 17 amino acids. The junction had 11 bases not matched to a gene; V was cut back by 2 bases and J by 7 bases. In DNA, the CDR3 is TGTGCCAGCTCACCATTCGGCGGACAGGGGTCGAGTGAAAAACTGTTTTTT. Its translation: CASSPFGGQGSSEKLFF.

The chain has TRBV12-5 and TRBJ1-5; possibly TRBD1 for D (6 bases). Per germline, CDR1 LGHNT and CDR2 FRNRAP. The CDR3 is 17 residues long. The V and J ends lost 0 bases and 1 base respectively, with 13 bases between them. The CDR3 DNA reads as TGTGCTAGTGGTTTGGTATCCGGAGGGGGGAGCAATCAGCCCCAGCATTTT. Translated, it gives CASGLVSGGGSNQPQHF.

The J gene is TRBJ1-6, the V gene TRBV10-3, with 7 positions matching TRBD1. CDR1 is ENHRY, CDR2 SYGVKD, per germline. The junction had 4 bases not matched to a gene; V was cut back by 5 bases and J by 6 bases. This CDR3 contains 14 residues. Written as DNA, the CDR3 is TGTGCCATCAGTCCTGACAGGGTTAATTCACCCCTCCACTTT. It yields the protein CAISPDRVNSPLHF.

The gene calls are TRBV9 and TRBJ2-7; the match to TRBD1 covers 7 bases. Germline V gene sequence: CDR1 SGDLS, CDR2 YYNGEE. This CDR3 region has 15 residues. The V and J ends lost 0 bases and 2 bases, in that order; junction bases with no gene match: 5. CDR3 region: CASSVGGQPTYEQYF. CDR3 DNA: TGTGCCAGCAGCGTAGGGGGACAGCCGACCTACGAGCAGTACTTC.

This chain's CDR3 is CASKLGMDEQFF. The CDR3 nucleotides read TGTGCCAGCAAACTAGGCATGGATGAGCAGTTCTTC. The genes are TRBV25-1 and TRBJ2-1; D possibly corresponds to TRBD2 (5 bases). The germline V gene encodes CDR1 MGHDK and CDR2 SYGVNS. V lost 7 bases and J 8 bases, leaving 12 bases between the germline ends. The length of the CDR3 is 12 residues.

This chain uses TRBV19 with TRBJ1-5, with D tentatively TRBD1 (6 bases). Trimming took off 8 bases at V and 6 bases at J, with 20 bases between the two ends. The CDR3 runs 15 residues. Germline CDR1 is LNHDA and CDR2 is SQIVND (reference sequence). CDR3 loop: CASVPPGGESQPQHF. CDR3 sequence (DNA): TGTGCCAGTGTACCTCCGGGGGGCGAAAGTCAGCCCCAGCATTTT. The variable domain in full, completed from reference TRBV19 and TRBJ1-5, reads DGGITQSPKYLFRKEGQNVTLSCEQNLNHDAMYWYRQDPGQGLRLIYYSQIVNDFQKGDIAEGYSVSREKKESFPLTVTSAQKNPTAFYLCASVPPGGESQPQHFGDGTRLSIL.

V usage is TRBV27 and J usage is TRBJ1-5; tentatively, D is TRBD1 (5 bases). Germline lookup yields CDR1 MNHEY and CDR2 SMNVEV (reference sequence). The CDR3 contains 15 residues. The V end was cut by 1 base, the J end by 2 bases, with 9 bases between. The CDR3 is CASSLLGVGNQPQHF. The CDR3 coding sequence is TGTGCCAGCAGTTTATTGGGGGTAGGCAATCAGCCCCAGCATTTT.

The rearrangement joins TRBV5-6 to TRBJ1-5; D uncertain. V lost 0 bases and J lost 2, with 15 bases in between. Per germline, CDR1 SGHDT and CDR2 YYEEEE. The CDR3 length is 17 residues. CDR3 sequence (DNA): TGTGCCAGCAGCTTGGCCAGACTCTCTATGGGCAATCAGCCCCAGCATTTT. This codes for CASSLARLSMGNQPQHF.

This chain joins TRBV6-5 and TRBJ1-5; 8 positions agree with TRBD1. This CDR3 is 11 amino acids long. Germline-derived CDR1 and CDR2 are MNHEY and SVGAGI. V dropped 7 bases and J dropped 10; count of bases not matched to a gene: 3. The CDR3 sequence: CASKDRAPQHF. The CDR3 DNA reads TGTGCCAGCAAGGACAGGGCCCCCCAGCATTTT.

The chain couples TRBV21-1 to TRBJ1-1. TRBV21-1 is an annotated pseudogene. The CDR3 extends over 11 amino acids. CDR3 region: CASRPNTEAFF. CDR3 nucleotides: TGTGCCAGCAGGCCCAACACTGAAGCTTTCTTT.

The chain carries TRBV6-5 and TRBJ2-1, with D perhaps TRBD1 (6 bases). This CDR3 region has 14 residues. Germline lookup yields CDR1 MNHEY and CDR2 SVGAGI. Between the trimmed V and J ends, which lost 2 bases and 10 bases, there was a span of 15 bases. The CDR3 protein is CASSYVGRGGEQFF. The CDR3 DNA reads TGTGCCAGCAGTTACGTTGGCAGGGGTGGCGAGCAGTTCTTC.

V and J are TRBV18 and TRBJ1-5; D is possibly TRBD1 (5 bases). CDR3 length equals 14 residues. The V end was cut by 3 bases, the J end by 5 bases, with 11 bases between. The V gene's germline CDR1 is KGHSH and CDR2 LQKENI. Here the CDR3 DNA reads TGTGCCAGCTCACCCAGGGAGAGATATCAGCCCCAGCATTTT. Translation gives CASSPRERYQPQHF.

This clone was seen a handful of times. The V call is TRBV6-5, the J call TRBJ1-6; D is unclear. Germline values: CDR1 MNHEY, CDR2 SVGAGI. The CDR3 runs 13 residues. V was clipped by 8 bases and J by 9 bases, with 14 bases between them. In DNA, the CDR3 is TGTGCCAGCGCCCCACGGGCCGGTTCACCCCTCCACTTT. Protein product: CASAPRAGSPLHF.

The chain employs TRBV10-3 and TRBJ2-3; a possible D gene is TRBD2 (5 bases). V gave up 2 bases and J gave up 4 bases, with 16 bases separating them. Germline V gene sequence: CDR1 ENHRY, CDR2 SYGVKD. The CDR3 is made up of 16 amino acids. Here the CDR3 reads CAISEPSRDRPDTQYF. The CDR3 region has the DNA TGTGCCATCAGTGAGCCTAGCCGAGATCGGCCAGATACGCAGTATTTT.

Of note for this clone: One junction end does not reproduce the germline sequence, and a read error may be involved. This chain joins TRBV27 and TRBJ2-2; 7 nucleotides agree with TRBD1. There are 15 residues in the CDR3. Germline V gene lookup returns CDR1 MNHEY and CDR2 SMNVEV (reference sequence). In DNA form, the CDR3 reads TGTGCCGGCAGTTTAGTCGACACAGGGGACGGGGAGCTGTTTTTT. It translates to CAGSLVDTGDGELFF.

The J gene is TRBJ2-1, the V gene TRBV9; unclear D gene. Per the germline V gene, CDR1 is SGDLS and CDR2 is YYNGEE. V was cut by 0 bases and J by 2 bases, with 6 bases left in between. The CDR3 is 14 amino acids. In DNA form, the CDR3 reads TGTGCCAGCAGCGTAGGCCTCACCTACAATGAGCAGTTCTTC. This gives the protein CASSVGLTYNEQFF. The full variable domain, with the rest looked up from reference TRBV9 and TRBJ2-1, is DSGVTQTPKHLITATGQRVTLRCSPRSGDLSVYWYQQSLDQGLQFLIQYYNGEERAKGNILERFSAQQFPDLHSELNLSSLELGDSALYFCASSVGLTYNEQFFGPGTRLTVL.